This TCR beta chain comes out of a study of cytomegalovirus exposure and HLA in healthy donors. Study overall: T cells numbering about 180 million yielded 95 million to 140 million unique TCR beta sequences in an earlier analysis.

The germline CDR1 and CDR2 sequences are WNHNN and SYGVQD (reference sequence). V was shortened by 3 bases and J by 9 bases, with 21 bases between the two germline ends. The CDR3 runs 15 residues. The study ran its PCR with 60 Vbeta and 13 Jbeta primers. Method: immunoSEQ multiplex PCR; TCRdb's copy keeps in-frame clones and lacks some. In total, the table holds 200,000 to 250,000 clones. The origin of this receptor is a woman in her thirties in good health and CMV-seropositive. The sample taken for sequencing was PBMCs. The V call is TRBV10-1, the J call TRBJ2-7; D might be TRBD2 (6 bases). The CDR3 here is CASSDVGEDSLRQYF. CDR3 bases: TGCGCCAGCAGTGACGTGGGGGAGGACTCCTTACGGCAGTACTTC.